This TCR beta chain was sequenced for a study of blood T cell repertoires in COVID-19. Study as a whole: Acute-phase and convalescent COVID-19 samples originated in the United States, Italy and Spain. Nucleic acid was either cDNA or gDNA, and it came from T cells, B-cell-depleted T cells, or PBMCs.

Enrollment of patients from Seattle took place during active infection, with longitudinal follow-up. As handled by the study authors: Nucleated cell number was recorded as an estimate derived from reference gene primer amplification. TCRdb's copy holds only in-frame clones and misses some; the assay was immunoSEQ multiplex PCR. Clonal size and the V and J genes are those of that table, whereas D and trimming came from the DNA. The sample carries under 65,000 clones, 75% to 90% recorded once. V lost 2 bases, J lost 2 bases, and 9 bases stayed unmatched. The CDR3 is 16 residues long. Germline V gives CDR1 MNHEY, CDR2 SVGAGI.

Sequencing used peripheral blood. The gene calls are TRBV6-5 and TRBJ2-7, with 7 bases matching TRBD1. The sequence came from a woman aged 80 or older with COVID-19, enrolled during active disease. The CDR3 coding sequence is TGTGCCAGCAGTTACCGAACAGGGGAGTGGGCCTACGAGCAGTACTTC. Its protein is CASSYRTGEWAYEQYF.